These 25 T cell receptor beta chains were all obtained from the same sample, sequenced in a study of T cell repertoires in breast cancer. Blocking oligonucleotides added to a second nested PCR suppressed unpaired genes. Each CDR3 protein is one row after TCRdb ran MiXCR on the emulsion pairing reads. The table lists about 40,000 distinct CDR3 sequences, 35% to 50% of them singletons. Primers covering all TCR V genes were used in emulsion RT-PCR on CD8+ T cells. Input material: CD8+ T cells. These receptors were obtained from a pool of human donors with breast cancer or a healthy control (not recorded which).

This clonotype was found a few times. The chain uses TRBV12-3 or TRBV12-4 and TRBJ1-3; 7 bases are shared with TRBD1. Germline trimming cut 1 base from V and 9 bases from J; bases unmatched to any gene: 6. This CDR3 is built from 14 residues. CDR3: CASSLGPRGSTIYF. CDR3 nucleotides: TGTGCCAGCAGTTTAGGTCCCAGGGGGAGCACCATATATTTT.

In regard to this clonotype: One junction end disagrees with the germline gene, perhaps due to a read error. The V gene is TRBV6-1, the J gene TRBJ2-3, with D perhaps assigned TRBD1 or TRBD2 (5 bases each). CDR3 size: 14 residues. Germline values: CDR1 MNHNS, CDR2 SASEGT. The CDR3 sequence is CACRQLEGSDTQYF. Here the CDR3 DNA reads TGTGCCTGCAGACAACTAGAGGGGTCAGATACGCAGTATTTT.

This sequence joins TRBV20-1 and TRBJ1-2; no clear D. V dropped 5 bases and J dropped 4 bases, with 11 bases sitting between them. The CDR3 is 12 residues long. Germline V CDR1 and CDR2: DFQATT, SNEGSKA (reference sequence). The DNA of the CDR3 is TGCAGTGCTTTCTACGGATCCTATGGCTACACCTTC. This sequence encodes CSAFYGSYGYTF.

With regard to this clonotype: The CDR3 ends on some other residue instead of the conserved phenylalanine or tryptophan, so this is likely a read error. CDR3 in DNA: TGCAGTGCTAGCTACACTGAGGCTTTCGTT. It specifies CSASYTEAFV. This chain joins TRBV20-1 and TRBJ1-1; D remains ambiguous. CDR3 length equals 10 residues. Germline-derived CDR1 and CDR2 are DFQATT and SNEGSKA (reference sequence).

This rearrangement joins TRBV5-1 to TRBJ2-5; possible D gene TRBD2, 6 bases. The CDR3 consists of 15 residues. The germline V gene has CDR1 SGHRS and CDR2 YFSETQ. V was trimmed by 4 bases and J by 2 bases, leaving 15 bases between them. CDR3 in amino acids: CASSEMGDLQETQYF. The CDR3 DNA reads as TGCGCCAGCAGCGAGATGGGGGACTTGCAAGAGACCCAGTACTTC.

The chain is built from TRBV4-1 and TRBJ2-7; D gene unclear. This CDR3 is built from 13 residues. The V end lost 1 base, the J end lost 3 bases, and 7 bases lay between the germline ends. Germline V lookup: CDR1 MGHRA, CDR2 YSYEKL. CDR3 in amino acids: CASSQGTDYEQYF. The DNA of the CDR3 is TGCGCCAGCAGCCAAGGAACTGACTACGAGCAGTACTTC.

Comment on this clonotype: A much larger clonotype is one base distant, so this may be a read error. This sequence joins TRBV28 and TRBJ2-5; 9 bases are shared with TRBD2. CDR3 size: 16 residues. The germline V gene has CDR1 MDHEN and CDR2 SYDVKM. The CDR3: CTSRASGTLYQETQYF. The CDR3, as DNA: TGTACCAGCAGAGCTAGCGGGACCCTCTACCAAGAGACCCAGTACTTC.

The rearrangement links TRBV7-9 to TRBJ2-2; D is unclear. Germline CDR1 is SEHNR and CDR2 is FQNEAQ (reference sequence). Trimming took off 1 base at V and 5 bases at J, with 8 bases between the two ends. This CDR3 contains 14 residues. In DNA, the CDR3 is TGTGCCAGCAGCTTAGGGGGTCAAACCGGGGAGCTGTTTTTT. As protein: CASSLGGQTGELFF. Looking up the rest from reference TRBV7-9 and TRBJ2-2 gives the full variable domain: DTGVSQNPRHKITKRGQNVTFRCDPISEHNRLYWYRQTLGQGPEFLTYFQNEAQLEKSRLLSDRFSAERPKGSFSTLEIQRTEQGDSAMYLCASSLGGQTGELFFGEGSRLTVL.

The gene calls are TRBV27 and TRBJ2-1, with 9 bases that match TRBD2. Germline CDR1 MNHEY, CDR2 SMNVEV (reference sequence). The CDR3 contains 16 residues. V lost 6 bases and J lost 5; bases outside the gene matches: 11. The DNA for the CDR3 is TGTGCCAGCAGCCAGCTCGAGACTAGCGGACACAATGAGCAGTTCTTC. Translating gives CASSQLETSGHNEQFF.

The rearrangement uses TRBV6-1 and TRBJ1-5; 11 bases fit TRBD1. Trimming took 6 bases from V and 3 from J; bases not matched to a gene: 4. In germline, CDR1 is MNHNS, CDR2 SASEGT. The CDR3 length is 15 residues. The CDR3 DNA reads as TGTGCCAGCAGATGGGACAGGGGGAACAATCAGCCCCAGCATTTT. Residues: CASRWDRGNNQPQHF.

Notes on this clonotype: A much larger clone is a single base away; this may be a read error. This chain connects TRBV27 to TRBJ2-2, with 10 bases aligning to TRBD1. The CDR3 is 15 amino acids. V dropped 5 bases and J dropped 6; count of bases not matched to a gene: 6. Germline V CDR1 and CDR2: MNHEY, SMNVEV (reference sequence). The CDR3 region is CASSHGTGVAGELFF. DNA for the CDR3: TGTGCCAGCAGTCACGGGACAGGGGTCGCCGGGGAGCTGTTTTTT.

This clonotype was picked up a small number of times. The CDR3 reads CASSFGPSSTDTQYF. The CDR3 DNA sequence: TGTGCCAGCAGTTTCGGCCCATCTAGCACAGATACGCAGTATTTT. The V gene is TRBV28, the J gene TRBJ2-3; unclear D gene. Trimming pared 3 bases from V and 0 bases from J, leaving 10 bases between. The length of the CDR3 is 15 residues. The germline CDR1 and CDR2 sequences are MDHEN and SYDVKM.

The table lists this clonotype with a few counts. At one boundary the junction diverges from the germline segment, which might be a read error. The chain employs TRBV9 and TRBJ2-1, with 10 bases that match TRBD2. Germline CDR1 is SGDLS and CDR2 is YYNGEE. CDR3 length equals 20 residues. The CDR3, as DNA: TGTGCCAGTAGCGCCTATCGAGCGGGAGGGCCCCGAGGGTCCTACAATGAGCAGTTCTTC. This gives the protein CASSAYRAGGPRGSYNEQFF. The full variable domain, completed using reference TRBV9 and TRBJ2-1, is DSGVTQTPKHLITATGQRVTLRCSPRSGDLSVYWYQQSLDQGLQFLIQYYNGEERAKGNILERFSAQQFPDLHSELNLSSLELGDSALYFCASSAYRAGGPRGSYNEQFFGPGTRLTVL.

With regard to this clonotype: At one of its ends the junction is not consistent with the germline gene, which may arise from a read error. The V gene is TRBV25-1, the J gene TRBJ1-5; tentatively, D is TRBD1 (6 bases). This CDR3 has 14 amino acids. Germline CDR1 reads MGHDK; CDR2 reads SYGVNS. The CDR3 DNA reads as TGTGCCAGCAATCGCTCAGGGGCAACTCAGCTCCAGCATTTT. Protein sequence: CASNRSGATQLQHF.

The chain carries TRBV10-2 and TRBJ2-1, with 8 bases matching TRBD2. The CDR3 consists of 13 residues. V shed 8 bases, J shed 4 bases, and the junction held 4 bases outside the gene matches. CDR1 and CDR2 (germline): WSHSY, SAAADI. The chain's CDR3 is CASGVAGYNEQFF. In DNA form, the CDR3 reads TGCGCCAGCGGGGTAGCGGGGTACAATGAGCAGTTCTTC.

The chain employs TRBV12-3 or TRBV12-4 and TRBJ1-3; TRBD1 agrees at 8 bases. The CDR3 is 17 residues long. The trim removed 3 bases at V and 1 base at J, leaving 8 bases unmatched. This CDR3 reads CASSFLPGGDSGNTIYF. The CDR3, as DNA: TGTGCCAGCAGTTTTCTGCCAGGGGGCGATTCTGGAAACACCATATATTTT.

The V gene is TRBV28, the J gene TRBJ1-5; no clear D. V was pared by 4 bases and J by 6 bases, with 7 bases between. The CDR3 consists of 12 residues. Germline CDR1 MDHEN, CDR2 SYDVKM. The CDR3 region is CASSSFPQPQHF. The CDR3 nucleotides read TGTGCCAGCAGTTCCTTTCCTCAGCCCCAGCATTTT.

J is TRBJ1-2 and V is TRBV5-1, with TRBD1 as a possible D gene (6 bases). Between the trimmed V and J ends, which lost 4 bases and 4 bases, there was a span of 14 bases. The CDR3 runs 14 residues. Germline assignment: CDR1 SGHRS and CDR2 YFSETQ. CDR3 residues: CASSPEGGPYGYTF. In DNA, the CDR3 is TGCGCCAGCAGCCCCGAGGGGGGCCCCTATGGCTACACCTTC.

This clonotype was observed at least ten times. The V gene is TRBV7-2, the J gene TRBJ2-1; 10 bases are shared with TRBD2. V trimming: 0 bases; J trimming: 3 bases; junction bases outside the gene matches: 5. In germline, CDR1 is SGHTA, CDR2 FQGNSA. There are 17 residues in the CDR3. The CDR3 region is CASSLAKGLANYNEQFF. The CDR3 DNA follows: TGTGCCAGCAGCTTAGCAAAGGGACTAGCGAACTACAATGAGCAGTTCTTC.

The chain is built from TRBV5-1 and TRBJ2-1; 9 nucleotides line up with TRBD2. CDR3 size: 16 residues. Germline CDR1 reads SGHRS; CDR2 reads YFSETQ. The V gene end was trimmed by 0 bases and the J gene end by 5 bases; junction bases not matched to a gene: 6. The DNA of the CDR3 is TGCGCCAGCAGCTTGGCTGGTAGCGGGGGAAACAATGAGCAGTTCTTC. This encodes CASSLAGSGGNNEQFF.

About this clonotype itself: The junction shows a germline mismatch at one end, possibly a read error. The chain uses TRBV27 and TRBJ2-7; D is undetermined. The CDR3 has 15 amino acids. Germline CDR1 reads MNHEY; CDR2 reads SMNVEV (reference sequence). The CDR3 region has the DNA TGTGCCAACAGTTTAGCCAGGTTACCTTCCTCCGAGCAGTACTTC. It is translated as CANSLARLPSSEQYF.

As for this clonotype: This may be a read error: a much more frequent sequence differs by one nucleotide. The CDR3 does not close with the conserved phenylalanine or tryptophan, likely indicating a read error. This chain uses TRBV6-2 or TRBV6-3 with TRBJ1-1; 8 positions match TRBD1. This CDR3 is 15 amino acids long. CDR1 MNHEY and CDR2 SVGEGT come from the germline V gene. V lost 6 bases to trimming and J lost 5 bases; unmatched junction nucleotides: 11. CDR3 residues: CASRVPGQAPTEAFL. DNA for the CDR3: TGTGCCAGCAGGGTCCCGGGACAGGCTCCGACTGAAGCTTTCCTT.

This clonotype was found a few times. The CDR3 protein is CASSPLQAISNQPQHF. CDR3 nucleotide sequence: TGTGCCAGCTCACCACTCCAGGCTATAAGCAATCAGCCCCAGCATTTT. V gene TRBV18 combines with J gene TRBJ1-5; D gene ambiguous. This CDR3 is built from 16 residues. Per germline, CDR1 KGHSH and CDR2 LQKENI. V lost 1 base, J lost 1 base, and 11 bases lay in between.

CDR3 nucleotides: TGCGCCAGCAGCTATCGGGGACAGGGCACGAACACTGAAGCTTTCTTT. It is translated as CASSYRGQGTNTEAFF. The V gene is TRBV5-1, the J gene TRBJ1-1, with 9 nucleotides matching TRBD1. In germline, CDR1 is SGHRS, CDR2 YFSETQ. V shed 3 bases, J shed 1 base, and the junction held 7 bases outside the gene matches. This CDR3 has 16 residues.

V and J are TRBV20-1 and TRBJ1-1, with 11 bases matching TRBD1. The germline V gene encodes CDR1 DFQATT and CDR2 SNEGSKA (reference sequence). The CDR3 extends over 16 amino acids. Trimming took 0 bases from V and 7 from J; bases not matched to a gene: 10. Here the CDR3 DNA reads TGCAGTGCTAGAGACCCCGGGACAGGGGGTGTTAGTGAAGCTTTCTTT. It yields the protein CSARDPGTGGVSEAFF.